The TCR beta chain under discussion was sequenced for a study of T cell responses to AZD1222 COVID-19 vaccine. Study in general: Pooling covered second doses at about 4 or about 12 weeks. Study-wide findings and caveats: It was only a handful of AZD1222 recipients who were seropositive at baseline. Donors were mostly white British, more females; clonal diversity possibly underestimated. Once two AZD1222 doses were given, Spike-specific TCR breadth and depth went up.

Turning to this clone: What it recognizes is unknown.

Measured with immunoSEQ multiplex PCR; TCRdb has only the in-frame clones, and not every one. The top ten hold roughly 2.3% of the sample, which has over 100,000 clones, around 85% seen once. CDR1 is LNHDA and CDR2 is SQIVND in the germline V gene (reference sequence). V was pared by 3 bases and J by 1 base, with 5 bases between. The CDR3 totals 13 residues. This clonotype was obtained from an adult in good health. The sequences come from peripheral blood, collected on day 0 of AZD1222 vaccination. The genes are TRBV19 and TRBJ2-3; D gene uncertain. CDR3 amino acids: CASSIARTDTQYF. The DNA of the CDR3 is TGTGCCAGTAGTATCGCACGCACAGATACGCAGTATTTT.